The sequence of this T cell receptor beta chain was determined in a study of beta chain features in type 1 diabetes. About the study: Patients looked much like healthy donors when it came to age, gender and cell yields.

As concerns this clone: Its antigen is as yet unknown.

Findings and caveats of the study: All four CD4+ subsets of Type 1 diabetes patients contained TCRB CDR3s that were moderately but significantly shorter. A potential PCR bias toward shorter templates would be equal in patient and control samples. Relative to healthy donors, patients appeared to have naive, central memory and Treg TCRB repertoires that were more similar.

The study reverse transcribed the entire isolated RNA, so it sequenced expressed TCRB transcripts. Assay: immunoSEQ multiplex PCR; the TCRdb copy retains only in-frame clones and omits some. This table holds nearly 700,000 clones, 13% found once. This receptor was obtained from a man aged 18 to 35 with type 1 diabetes. Specimen: naive CD4+ T cells from blood.

The CDR3 DNA reads TGCGCCAGCAGCCCCCGGTGGGGGGAGGAGACCCAGTACTTC. It is translated as CASSPRWGEETQYF. The chain combines TRBV5-1 with TRBJ2-5; a possible D gene is TRBD2 (6 bases). CDR3 length: 14 residues. V was trimmed by 4 bases and J by 5 bases, leaving 15 bases between them. In germline, CDR1 is SGHRS, CDR2 YFSETQ.